This T cell receptor beta chain was obtained from a study of human T cells and chemical hapten exposure. Time point here: pre-sensitization, week 0. Treatment reported: therapeutic diphenylcyclopropenone sensitization with weekly scalp DPC. The CDR3 has 15 amino acids. V dropped 4 bases and J dropped 6; count of bases not matched to a gene: 8. Germline CDR1 is MGHDK and CDR2 is SYGVNS. This clonotype appeared a few times. Authors' methods: There were a median of approximately 100,000 TCRs per sample, with a range from roughly 20,000 to 750,000. TCRdb redid the calling of the RACE reads with MiXCR, one entry per CDR3 protein. TCRdb's processing, not the authors' own work, is the source of the V and J calls. The sample contains a few hundred thousand distinct CDR3 sequences, about 5.4% of which appear only once.

The V gene is TRBV25-1, the J gene TRBJ2-3, with 9 bases identical to TRBD1. Sequencing was performed on whole blood, taken in connection with sensitization to the hapten diphenylcyclopropenone (DPC). The TCR originated in a woman aged 18-29 years with alopecia areata. Some clones in this sample may be carry-over from other donors' samples. The CDR3 DNA reads as TGTGCCAGCAGTGCCTCCTGGGACAGGGTTGATACGCAGTATTTT. Protein product: CASSASWDRVDTQYF.